The 21 T cell receptor beta chains presented below share a single source sample, sequenced in a study of T cells after yellow fever vaccination. TCRdb re-analysed the 5' RACE reads in MiXCR, keeping a single row per CDR3 protein. The sample carries about 120,000 distinct CDR3 sequences, approximately 9% recorded once. The sample consisted of CD8+ T cells sorted from PBMCs, taken on the day of the yellow fever booster vaccination. Receptor source: a man between 18 and 29 years old who received the YFV17D yellow fever vaccine.

The V call is TRBV12-3 or TRBV12-4, the J call TRBJ2-1; D remains unclear. V was clipped by 5 bases and J by 10 bases, with 12 bases between them. This CDR3 contains 12 residues. The chain's CDR3 is CASSPPFGEQFF. CDR3 bases: TGTGCCAGCAGTCCACCCTTTGGGGAGCAGTTCTTC.

This clonotype was observed a few times. The CDR3 here is CATSDRQVPEQFF. DNA for the CDR3: TGTGCCACCAGTGATCGACAGGTCCCTGAGCAGTTCTTC. The V call is TRBV24-1, the J call TRBJ2-1; a weak D match, TRBD1 (6 bases). The CDR3 extends over 13 amino acids. The V end lost 3 bases, the J end lost 9 bases, and 11 bases lay between the germline ends. Looked up from germline, CDR1 is KGHDR and CDR2 is SFDVKD.

The J gene is TRBJ1-5, the V gene TRBV4-1, with D hard to call. The V gene's germline CDR1 is MGHRA and CDR2 YSYEKL. The CDR3 covers 15 residues. V gave up 3 bases and J gave up 3 bases, with 12 bases separating them. CDR3 amino acids: CASSQYQSDNQPQHF. The DNA for the CDR3 is TGCGCCAGCAGCCAGTACCAGAGCGACAATCAGCCCCAGCATTTT.

This clonotype was counted ten times or more. The V call is TRBV7-9, the J call TRBJ2-7; unclear D gene. Trimming pared 1 base from V and 3 bases from J, leaving 4 bases between. This CDR3 is 12 amino acids long. The germline CDR1 and CDR2 sequences are SEHNR and FQNEAQ (reference sequence). The CDR3 DNA sequence: TGTGCCAGCAGCTTAGGGGACTACGAGCAGTACGTC. Protein product: CASSLGDYEQYV.

The chain recombines TRBV11-2 with TRBJ2-1; weak D call: TRBD1 (7 bases). The V and J ends lost 0 bases and 9 bases respectively, with 12 bases between them. The CDR3 contains 14 residues. The germline CDR1 and CDR2 sequences are SGHAT and FQNNGV. The CDR3 protein is CASSLDHRGGEQFF. For the CDR3, the DNA is TGTGCCAGCAGCTTAGATCACAGGGGAGGTGAGCAGTTCTTC.

The CDR3 here is CASRWRTGGTYEQYF. Written as DNA, the CDR3 is TGTGCCAGCAGGTGGAGGACAGGGGGTACCTACGAGCAGTACTTC. This chain joins TRBV6-5 and TRBJ2-7; 10 bases agree with TRBD1. CDR1 and CDR2 from the germline V gene are MNHEY and SVGAGI. Trimming cost V 6 bases and J 2 bases; bases outside gene matches: 7. The CDR3 is 15 amino acids.

This clonotype was counted a few times. The rearrangement uses TRBV20-1 and TRBJ1-1; 9 bases are shared with TRBD1. The CDR3 is 15 amino acids. Germline CDR1 and CDR2: DFQATT and SNEGSKA (reference sequence). V dropped 6 bases and J dropped 3; count of bases not matched to a gene: 11. CDR3 protein: CSASPRTGAYTEAFF. The DNA for the CDR3 is TGCAGTGCGAGCCCCCGGACAGGGGCCTACACTGAAGCTTTCTTT.

The V and J genes are TRBV6-2 or TRBV6-3 and TRBJ2-1; 8 bases are shared with TRBD1. CDR1 and CDR2 (germline): MNHEY, SVGEGT. This CDR3 region has 13 residues. Trimming cost V 9 bases and J 6 bases; bases outside gene matches: 7. CDR3 amino acids: CASKTGEANEQFF. The CDR3 bases are TGTGCCAGTAAGACAGGGGAGGCCAATGAGCAGTTCTTC.

The chain links TRBV6-2 or TRBV6-3 to TRBJ2-7; D unclear. CDR3 length equals 12 residues. V lost 7 bases and J lost 1, with 8 bases in between. CDR1 is MNHEY and CDR2 is SVGEGT in the germline V gene. The CDR3 nucleotides are TGTGCCAGCACGGATTTATCCTACGAGCAGTACTTC. Its protein product is CASTDLSYEQYF.

This clonotype was seen at least ten times. This chain links TRBV27 with TRBJ1-6; no clear D gene. The CDR3 loop spans 12 amino acids. Trimming removed 4 bases at V and 7 bases at J, with 5 bases between. CDR1 is MNHEY and CDR2 is SMNVEV in the germline V gene (reference sequence). The CDR3 spells CASSSGNSPLHF. The CDR3 region has the DNA TGTGCCAGCAGTTCCGGAAATTCACCCCTCCACTTT.

The rearrangement uses TRBV13 and TRBJ2-7; D is uncertain. Trimming removed 0 bases at V and 0 bases at J, with 12 bases between. CDR1 is PRHDT and CDR2 is FYEKMQ in the germline V gene (reference sequence). The CDR3 loop spans 16 amino acids. The CDR3 nucleotides are TGTGCCAGCAGCTTAGGCGCAGGAAGAAGCTCCTACGAGCAGTACTTC. It encodes CASSLGAGRSSYEQYF.

In its sample, this clonotype was seen a few times. The rearrangement links TRBV14 to TRBJ1-2; weak D call: TRBD1 (5 bases). Germline assignment: CDR1 SGHDN and CDR2 FVKESK. The CDR3 contains 14 residues. The ends were cut back, 3 bases at V and 6 bases at J, with 14 bases in the middle. The CDR3 nucleotides are TGTGCCAGCAGCCATGAGGGGCTAATAGATGGCTACACCTTC. Its translation: CASSHEGLIDGYTF.

This clonotype has more than one count but fewer than ten. The chain links TRBV7-9 to TRBJ2-1; 8 bases are a match to TRBD2. The CDR3 contains 14 residues. From germline, CDR1 is SEHNR and CDR2 FQNEAQ (reference sequence). V dropped 4 bases and J dropped 8; count of bases not matched to a gene: 7. The CDR3 protein is CASSWRAGGDEQFF. The CDR3 nucleotides are TGTGCCAGCAGCTGGAGGGCGGGGGGCGATGAGCAGTTCTTC.

This clonotype was recorded at least ten times. The V and J genes are TRBV4-3 and TRBJ2-3; TRBD2 aligns across 9 bases. The V gene end was trimmed by 0 bases and the J gene end by 8 bases; junction bases not matched to a gene: 9. The CDR3 is 16 residues long. Germline values: CDR1 LGHNA, CDR2 YSLEER. CDR3 sequence (DNA): TGCGCCAGCAGCCAAGAGGGGACTAGCTTTCAGGGTACGCAGTATTTT. It specifies CASSQEGTSFQGTQYF.

This clonotype was counted between two and nine times. The rearrangement uses TRBV4-3 and TRBJ2-5; 8 bases map to TRBD1. Unmatched junction bases numbered 7, after V lost 3 bases and J lost 7 bases. There are 14 residues in the CDR3. CDR1 and CDR2 (germline): LGHNA, YSLEER. DNA for the CDR3: TGCGCCAGCAGCCACCAGGGGGCGTCTGGGACCCAGTACTTC. This codes for CASSHQGASGTQYF.

This chain joins TRBV18 and TRBJ1-1, with D uncertain. From germline, CDR1 is KGHSH and CDR2 LQKENI. The CDR3 extends over 16 amino acids. Trimming removed 5 bases at V and 0 bases at J, with 16 bases between. The CDR3 nucleotides are TGTGCCAGCTCATCGAGGCAAGGGATACTGAACACTGAAGCTTTCTTT. This codes for CASSSRQGILNTEAFF.

The chain links TRBV20-1 to TRBJ2-7; D is uncertain. The CDR3 consists of 15 residues. Trimming cost V 5 bases and J 0 bases, with 17 bases left between them. Germline loops: CDR1 DFQATT, CDR2 SNEGSKA (reference sequence). The CDR3 loop reads CSALDPHTTSYEQYV. Written as DNA, the CDR3 is TGCAGTGCTCTCGACCCTCACACCACCTCCTACGAGCAGTACGTC.

V is TRBV18 and J is TRBJ2-5; TRBD1 agrees at 7 bases. Trimming cost V 3 bases and J 5 bases; bases outside gene matches: 9. Germline V gene sequence: CDR1 KGHSH, CDR2 LQKENI. This CDR3 is 15 amino acids long. CDR3 amino acids: CASSPRDREPETQYF. CDR3 sequence (DNA): TGTGCCAGCTCACCTCGAGACAGGGAGCCTGAGACCCAGTACTTC.

The chain joins TRBV27 to TRBJ2-7, with D perhaps TRBD1 (6 bases). The CDR3 runs 15 residues. V was shortened by 3 bases and J by 0 bases, with 12 bases between the two germline ends. CDR1 is MNHEY, CDR2 SMNVEV, per germline (reference sequence). CDR3 nucleotides: TGTGCCAGCAGTTTCAGGGGCGTTAGCTCCTACGAGCAGTACTTC. This codes for CASSFRGVSSYEQYF.

In this sample, this clonotype turned up many times. The rearrangement joins TRBV7-9 to TRBJ2-1; no definite D call. V lost 0 bases, J lost 6 bases, and 6 bases lay in between. The germline CDR1 and CDR2 sequences are SEHNR and FQNEAQ (reference sequence). This CDR3 is 13 amino acids long. The CDR3 loop is CASSLASGNEQFF. The CDR3 bases are TGTGCCAGCAGCTTAGCTTCCGGCAATGAGCAGTTCTTC.

The table lists this clonotype with a few counts. The chain recombines TRBV7-6 with TRBJ2-7; 7 bases map to TRBD1. The CDR3 runs 16 residues. Germline CDR1 is SGHVS and CDR2 is FNYEAQ. The V gene end was trimmed by 4 bases and the J gene end by 0 bases; junction bases not matched to a gene: 9. The CDR3 DNA follows: TGTGCCAGCAGCTCCCCTGAGGGACAGAGCTCCTACGAGCAGTACTTC. It codes for CASSSPEGQSSYEQYF.